This TCR beta chain was observed in a study of blood T cells in healthy people across ages. A second about 7 to 12 cycle PCR used barcoded and J-beta primers. Through a template-switch adaptor with 12 random nucleotides, each cDNA molecule received a tag. TCRdb re-called the 5' RACE reads with MiXCR, one entry per CDR3 protein. The sample yields approximately 1,000,000 distinct CDR3 sequences, more than 40% seen once. Trimming shortened V by 5 bases and J by 4 bases, and 17 bases separated the two germline ends. Germline values: CDR1 DFQATT, CDR2 SNEGSKA (reference sequence). The CDR3 runs 14 residues.

The clonotype was recovered from a woman between 55 and 75 years old in good health. V gene TRBV20-1 combines with J gene TRBJ2-5; D possibly uses TRBD1 or TRBD2 (5 bases each). The sequenced material came from blood. This CDR3 reads CSALPGPGRETQYF. For the CDR3, the DNA is TGCAGTGCTCTTCCGGGGCCGGGGAGAGAGACCCAGTACTTC.